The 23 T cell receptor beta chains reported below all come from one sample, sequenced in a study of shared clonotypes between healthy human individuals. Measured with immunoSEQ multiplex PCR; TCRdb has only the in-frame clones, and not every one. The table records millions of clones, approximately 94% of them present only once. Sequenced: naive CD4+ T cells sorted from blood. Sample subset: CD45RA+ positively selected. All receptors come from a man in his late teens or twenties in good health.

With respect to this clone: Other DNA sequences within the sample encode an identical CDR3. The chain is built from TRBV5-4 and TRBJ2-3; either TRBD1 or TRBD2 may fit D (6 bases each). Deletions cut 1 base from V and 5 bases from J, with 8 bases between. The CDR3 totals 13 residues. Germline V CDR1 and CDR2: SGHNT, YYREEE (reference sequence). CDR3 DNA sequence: TGTGCCAGCAGCTTGAAGGGGGGAGATACGCAGTATTTT. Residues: CASSLKGGDTQYF.

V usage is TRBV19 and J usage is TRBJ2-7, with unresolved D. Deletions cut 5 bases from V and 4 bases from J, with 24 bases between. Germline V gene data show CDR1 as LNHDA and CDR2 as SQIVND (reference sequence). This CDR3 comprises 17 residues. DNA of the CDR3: TGTGCCAGTAGTCTTAAATTGACTGGCAGATCCCATTACGAGCAGTACTTC. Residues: CASSLKLTGRSHYEQYF.

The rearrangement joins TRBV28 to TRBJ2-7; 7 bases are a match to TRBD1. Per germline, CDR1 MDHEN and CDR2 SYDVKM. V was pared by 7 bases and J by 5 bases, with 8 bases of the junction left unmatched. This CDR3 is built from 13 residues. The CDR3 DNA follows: TGTGCCAGCATCAGAGGGGGCCTGGACGAGCAGTACTTC. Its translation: CASIRGGLDEQYF.

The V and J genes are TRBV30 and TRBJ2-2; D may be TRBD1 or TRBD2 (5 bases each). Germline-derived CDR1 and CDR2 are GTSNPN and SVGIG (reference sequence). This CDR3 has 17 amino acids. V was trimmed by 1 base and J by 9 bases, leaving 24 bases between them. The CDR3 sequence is CAWSAQIGDRWTWELFF. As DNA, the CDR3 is TGTGCCTGGAGTGCTCAGATTGGGGACCGATGGACTTGGGAGCTGTTTTTT.

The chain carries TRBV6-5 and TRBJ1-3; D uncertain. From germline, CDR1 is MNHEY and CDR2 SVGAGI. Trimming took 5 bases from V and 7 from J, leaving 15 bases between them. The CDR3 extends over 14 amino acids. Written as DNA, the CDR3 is TGTGCCAGCAGTCCTCTTAGGAATTGGAACACCATATATTTT. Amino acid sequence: CASSPLRNWNTIYF.

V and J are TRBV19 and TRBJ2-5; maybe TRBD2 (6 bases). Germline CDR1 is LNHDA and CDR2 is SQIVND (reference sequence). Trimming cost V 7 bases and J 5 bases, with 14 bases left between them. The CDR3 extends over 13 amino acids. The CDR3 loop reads CASNGGVGETQYF. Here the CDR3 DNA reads TGTGCCAGTAATGGCGGGGTGGGGGAGACCCAGTACTTC.

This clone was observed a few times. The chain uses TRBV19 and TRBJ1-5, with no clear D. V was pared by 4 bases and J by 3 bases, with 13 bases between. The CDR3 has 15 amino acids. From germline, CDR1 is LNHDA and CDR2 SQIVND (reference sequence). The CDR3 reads CASSTSGVTNQPQHF. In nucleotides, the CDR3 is TGTGCCAGTAGTACTTCTGGGGTTACCAATCAGCCCCAGCATTTT.

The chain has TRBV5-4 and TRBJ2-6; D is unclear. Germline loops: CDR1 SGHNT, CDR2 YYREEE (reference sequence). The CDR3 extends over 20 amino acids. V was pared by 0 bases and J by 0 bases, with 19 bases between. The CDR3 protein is CASSLGTAKNHFSGANVLTF. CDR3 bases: TGTGCCAGCAGCTTGGGGACCGCCAAAAACCATTTCTCTGGGGCCAACGTCCTGACTTTC.

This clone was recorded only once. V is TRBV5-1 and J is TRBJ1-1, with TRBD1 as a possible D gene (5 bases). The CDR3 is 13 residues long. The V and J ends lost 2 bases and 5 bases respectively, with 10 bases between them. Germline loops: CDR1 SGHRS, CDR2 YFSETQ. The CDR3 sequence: CASSFAGITEAFF. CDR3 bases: TGCGCCAGCAGCTTTGCAGGGATAACTGAAGCTTTCTTT.

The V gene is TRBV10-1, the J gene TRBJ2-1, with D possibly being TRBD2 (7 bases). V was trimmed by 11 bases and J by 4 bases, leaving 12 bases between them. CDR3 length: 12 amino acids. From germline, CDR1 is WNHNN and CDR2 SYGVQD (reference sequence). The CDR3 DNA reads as TGCGCCCTAAGGGGGGGATACAATGAGCAGTTCTTC. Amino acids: CALRGGYNEQFF.

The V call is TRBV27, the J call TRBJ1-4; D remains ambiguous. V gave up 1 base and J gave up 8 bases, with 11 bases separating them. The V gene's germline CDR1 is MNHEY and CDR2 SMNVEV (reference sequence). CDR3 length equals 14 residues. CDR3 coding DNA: TGTGCCAGCAGTTTATATCGGTGGCCCGAAAAACTGTTTTTT. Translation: CASSLYRWPEKLFF. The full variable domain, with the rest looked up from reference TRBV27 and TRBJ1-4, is EAQVTQNPRYLITVTGKKLTVTCSQNMNHEYMSWYRQDPGLGLRQIYYSMNVEVTDKGDVPEGYKVSRKEKRNFPLILESPSPNQTSLYFCASSLYRWPEKLFFGSGTQLSVL.

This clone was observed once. The CDR3: CASSPQGRVYEQYF. In DNA form, the CDR3 reads TGTGCCAGCTCACCACAGGGCAGGGTTTACGAGCAGTACTTC. The gene calls are TRBV18 and TRBJ2-7; D is perhaps TRBD1 (5 bases). The V gene's germline CDR1 is KGHSH and CDR2 LQKENI. This CDR3 is built from 14 residues. V lost 1 base and J 4 bases, leaving 11 bases between the germline ends.

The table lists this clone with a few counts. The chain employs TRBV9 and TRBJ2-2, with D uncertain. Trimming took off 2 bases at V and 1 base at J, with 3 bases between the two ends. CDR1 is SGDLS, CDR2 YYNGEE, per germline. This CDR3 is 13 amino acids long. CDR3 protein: CASSVKNTGELFF. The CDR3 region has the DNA TGTGCCAGCAGCGTCAAGAACACCGGGGAGCTGTTTTTT.

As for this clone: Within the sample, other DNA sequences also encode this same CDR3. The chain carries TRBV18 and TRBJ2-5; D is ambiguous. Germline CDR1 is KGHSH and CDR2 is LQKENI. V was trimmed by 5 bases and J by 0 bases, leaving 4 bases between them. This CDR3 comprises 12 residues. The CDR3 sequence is CASSVYQETQYF. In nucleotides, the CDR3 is TGTGCCAGCTCAGTCTACCAAGAGACCCAGTACTTC.

The CDR3 is CASKVHYTSSTSNYEQFF. The CDR3 nucleotides are TGCGCCAGCAAAGTCCACTACACTAGCTCGACCTCCAACTATGAGCAGTTCTTC. V and J are TRBV5-1 and TRBJ2-1; possibly TRBD2 for D (6 bases). The V end was cut by 6 bases, the J end by 8 bases, with 30 bases between. This CDR3 region has 18 residues. The germline V gene encodes CDR1 SGHRS and CDR2 YFSETQ.

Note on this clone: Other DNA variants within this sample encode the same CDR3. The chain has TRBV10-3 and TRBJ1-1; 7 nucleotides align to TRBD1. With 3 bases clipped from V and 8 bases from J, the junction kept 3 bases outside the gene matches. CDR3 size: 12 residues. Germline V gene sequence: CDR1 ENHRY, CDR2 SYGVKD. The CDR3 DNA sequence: TGTGCCATCAGTGAAAGGGGGCCGGAAGCTTTCTTT. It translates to CAISERGPEAFF.

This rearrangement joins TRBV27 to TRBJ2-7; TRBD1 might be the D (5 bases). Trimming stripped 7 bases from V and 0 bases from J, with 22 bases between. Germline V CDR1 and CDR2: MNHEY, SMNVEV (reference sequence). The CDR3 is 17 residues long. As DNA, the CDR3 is TGTGCCAGCATACCCCGCTCAGGGCTGGATGGCTCCTACGAGCAGTACTTC. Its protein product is CASIPRSGLDGSYEQYF.

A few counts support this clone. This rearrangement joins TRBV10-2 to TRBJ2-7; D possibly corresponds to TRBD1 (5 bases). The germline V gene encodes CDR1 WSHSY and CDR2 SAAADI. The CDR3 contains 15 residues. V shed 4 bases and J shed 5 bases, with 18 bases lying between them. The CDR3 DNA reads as TGCGCCAGCAGTGGCTCTTTACAGGTCGGAGACGAGCAGTACTTC. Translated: CASSGSLQVGDEQYF.

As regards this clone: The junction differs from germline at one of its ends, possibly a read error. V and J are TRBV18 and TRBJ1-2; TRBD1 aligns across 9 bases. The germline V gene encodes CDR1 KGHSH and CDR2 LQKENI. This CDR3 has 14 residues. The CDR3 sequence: CAGSPTWDRDGYTF. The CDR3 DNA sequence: TGTGCCGGCTCACCGACCTGGGACAGGGATGGCTACACCTTC.

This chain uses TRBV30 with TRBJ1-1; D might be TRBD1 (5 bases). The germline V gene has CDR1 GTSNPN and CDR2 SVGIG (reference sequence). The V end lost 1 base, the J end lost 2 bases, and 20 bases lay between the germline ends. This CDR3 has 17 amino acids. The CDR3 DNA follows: TGTGCCTGGAGTGACTGGAGTTTGGGGGAGGGAAACACTGAAGCTTTCTTT. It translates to CAWSDWSLGEGNTEAFF.

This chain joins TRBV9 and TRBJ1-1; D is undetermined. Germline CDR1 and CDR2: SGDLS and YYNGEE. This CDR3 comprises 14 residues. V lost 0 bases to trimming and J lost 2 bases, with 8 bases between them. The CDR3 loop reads CASSVAGFNTEAFF. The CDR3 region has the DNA TGTGCCAGCAGCGTAGCTGGATTTAACACTGAAGCTTTCTTT.

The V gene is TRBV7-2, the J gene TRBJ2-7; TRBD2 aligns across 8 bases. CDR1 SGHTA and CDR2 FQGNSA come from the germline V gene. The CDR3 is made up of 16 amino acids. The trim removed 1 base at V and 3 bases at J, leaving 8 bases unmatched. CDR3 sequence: CASSLVSGGGYYEQYF. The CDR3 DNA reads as TGTGCCAGCAGCTTAGTTTCTGGCGGGGGGTACTACGAGCAGTACTTC.

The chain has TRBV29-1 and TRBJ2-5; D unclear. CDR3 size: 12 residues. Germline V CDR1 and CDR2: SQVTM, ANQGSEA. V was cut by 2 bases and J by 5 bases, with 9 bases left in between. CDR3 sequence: CSVELQLETQYF. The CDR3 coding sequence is TGCAGCGTTGAACTACAGCTGGAGACCCAGTACTTC.